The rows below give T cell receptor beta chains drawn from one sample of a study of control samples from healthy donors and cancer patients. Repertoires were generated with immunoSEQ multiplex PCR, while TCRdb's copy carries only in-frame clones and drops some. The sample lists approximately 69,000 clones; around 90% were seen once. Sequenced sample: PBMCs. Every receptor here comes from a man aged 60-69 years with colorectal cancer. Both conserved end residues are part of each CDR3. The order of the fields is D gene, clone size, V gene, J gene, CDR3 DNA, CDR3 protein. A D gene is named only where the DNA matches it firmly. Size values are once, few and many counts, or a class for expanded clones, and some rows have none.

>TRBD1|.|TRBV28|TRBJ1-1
TGTGCCAGCAGATCACAGGGGGCTACTGAAGCTTTCTTT
CASRSQGATEAFF
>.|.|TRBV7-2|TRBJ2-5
TGTGCCAGCAGCCGACCTTTAGGGGAGACCCAGTACTTC
CASSRPLGETQYF
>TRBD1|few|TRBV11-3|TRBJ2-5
TGTGCCAGCAGCTTAGGTTCGTGGGACAGGGACGCCGAGACCCAGTACTTC
CASSLGSWDRDAETQYF
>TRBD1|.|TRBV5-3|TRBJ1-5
TGTGCCAGAAGCCCGGGACAGGGATATAGCAATCAGCCCCAGCATTTT
CARSPGQGYSNQPQHF
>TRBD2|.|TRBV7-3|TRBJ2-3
TGTGCCAGCGGTTTAGCGGGGGCTAGCACAGATACGCAGTATTTT
CASGLAGASTDTQYF
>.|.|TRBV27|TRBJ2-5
TGTGCCAGCAGTTTGGGGGGACGGGGTGTACGGGCCCAGTACTTC
CASSLGGRGVRAQYF
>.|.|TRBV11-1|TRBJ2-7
TGTGCCAGCAGCCCGACAGGTTCCTACGAGCAGTACTTC
CASSPTGSYEQYF
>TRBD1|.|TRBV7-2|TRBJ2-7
TGTGCCAGCAGCCCCGAGACAGGGGTGACCTACGAGCAGTACTTC
CASSPETGVTYEQYF
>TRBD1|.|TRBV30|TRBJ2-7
TGTGCCTGGGCCGGTGGGGTGACAGGGGCCGAGCAGTACTTC
CAWAGGVTGAEQYF
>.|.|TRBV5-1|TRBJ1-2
TGCGCCAGCAGCCCCCCGGGGGGTGGCTATGGCTACACCTTC
CASSPPGGGYGYTF
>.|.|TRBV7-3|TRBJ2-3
TGTGCCAGCAGCGTCAGAAAGACTAGCACAGATACGCAGTATTTT
CASSVRKTSTDTQYF
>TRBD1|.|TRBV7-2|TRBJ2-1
TGTGCCAGCAGCCGCGGACAGGAAACCTACAATGAGCAGTTCTTC
CASSRGQETYNEQFF
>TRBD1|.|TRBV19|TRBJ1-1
TGTGCCAGTAGTCCCGGGACAGGGAGAAGAGCTTTCTTT
CASSPGTGRRAFF
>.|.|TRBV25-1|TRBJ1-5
TGTGCCAGCAGTGAAACCGGGACCTCGGGCAATCAGCCCCAGCATTTT
CASSETGTSGNQPQHF
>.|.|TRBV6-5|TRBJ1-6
TGTGCCAGCAGTTACCAGGGGCGATTGCAGTCACCCCTCCACTTT
CASSYQGRLQSPLHF